Listed below are T cell receptor beta chains from one sample, sequenced in a study of T-cell memory formation after mild COVID-19. Each CDR3 protein gets one entry after TCRdb re-called the 5' RACE reads with MiXCR. The sample holds 210,000 or so distinct CDR3 sequences, about 10% seen once. Sample: PBMCs or a T cell subset sorted from them (not recorded which). The receptor source for this set is a man aged 18 to 30 who had mild COVID-19 (a few samples of this study predate the infection). Cell type and time point are not known. CDR3s include the opening cysteine and the closing phenylalanine or tryptophan. Fields, in order: D gene, J gene, V gene, clone size, CDR3 DNA, CDR3 protein. The D gene is left open where the match is weak. Where a row states a size, it is once, few, many or the class of an expanded clone; other rows omit it.

>TRBD2|TRBJ2-5|TRBV9|NA
TGTGCCAGCGCAGCGGGGGGGGGAGAGACCCAGTACTTC
CASAAGGGETQYF
>TRBD2|TRBJ2-1|TRBV7-8|few
TGTGCCAGCAGCTTAGCTAGCGGGTGGGACAATGAGCAGTTCTTC
CASSLASGWDNEQFF
>TRBD1|TRBJ2-1|TRBV24-1|many
TGTGCCACCAGTGACAACCGACAGGGATCCTACAATGAGCAGTTCTTC
CATSDNRQGSYNEQFF
>NA|TRBJ2-7|TRBV5-1|medium-sized
TGCGCCAGCAGCTTAGGACCGGCAAGCTCCTACGAGCAGTACTTC
CASSLGPASSYEQYF
>NA|TRBJ1-3|TRBV10-3|NA
TGTGCCACCCGGAGGGCCGGAGTCCCCTCTGGAAACACCATATATTTT
CATRRAGVPSGNTIYF
>NA|TRBJ2-2|TRBV10-3|few
TGTGCCATCAGGTCCGGGGAAACCGGGGAGCTGTTTTTT
CAIRSGETGELFF
>NA|TRBJ1-1|TRBV19|NA
TGTGCCAGTAGTATGGGGGAGGACACTGAAGCTTTCTTT
CASSMGEDTEAFF
>NA|TRBJ2-2|TRBV5-1|few
TGCGCCAGCAGCTTGAGGGGGACCACCAACACCGGGGAGCTGTTTTTT
CASSLRGTTNTGELFF
>NA|TRBJ1-3|TRBV6-5|NA
TGTGCCAGCAGTTTCGGACCTGGAAACACCATATATTTT
CASSFGPGNTIYF
>TRBD1|TRBJ2-1|TRBV20-1|few
TGCAGTGCTAGAGATCGGGACAGGGGGACCAATGAGCAGTTCTTC
CSARDRDRGTNEQFF
>NA|TRBJ1-4|TRBV7-2|NA
TGTGCCAGCAGCTTATCTGGGGGCCATGAAAAACTGTTTTTT
CASSLSGGHEKLFF
>NA|TRBJ2-4|TRBV18|many
TGTGCCAGCTCACCAGACCAAGCCAAAAACATTCAGTACTTC
CASSPDQAKNIQYF
>TRBD2|TRBJ2-3|TRBV7-9|NA
TGTGCCAGCAGCTTGGGGAGTAGCGGGAGTAGGACAGATACGCAGTATTTT
CASSLGSSGSRTDTQYF
>TRBD2|TRBJ2-5|TRBV12-3/TRBV12-4|NA
TGTGCCAGCAGCACTAGCGGGGGGGCCCCAGAGACCCAGTACTTC
CASSTSGGAPETQYF
>NA|TRBJ2-1|TRBV7-2|NA
TGTGCCAGCAGCTCTCCGGGGGGCTATGAGCAGTTCTTC
CASSSPGGYEQFF
>TRBD1|TRBJ2-5|TRBV18|NA
TGTGCCAGCTCACGACGGGGACAGGGACGGTACCAAGAGACCCAGTACTTC
CASSRRGQGRYQETQYF
>TRBD1|TRBJ1-6|TRBV2|few
TGTGCCAGCAGTGGGTTCCGGACAGGGGGCGAATTTTCACCCCTCCACTTT
CASSGFRTGGEFSPLHF
>NA|TRBJ2-3|TRBV7-9|NA
TGTGCCAGCAGCTTGCGGACTTTGGATACGCAGTATTTT
CASSLRTLDTQYF
>TRBD2|TRBJ2-1|TRBV7-3|few
TGTGCCAGCAGCCCGCGTAGCGGGGGGCCAGCTAATGAGCAGTTCTTC
CASSPRSGGPANEQFF
>NA|TRBJ2-4|TRBV28|few
TGTGCCAGCAGTTTCGGCAGGGAGGACAAAAACATTCAGTACTTC
CASSFGREDKNIQYF
>TRBD2|TRBJ2-3|TRBV20-1|NA
TGCAGTGCCCCCCTCACTAGCGGGGGCGGGACGCAGTATTTT
CSAPLTSGGGTQYF
>NA|TRBJ1-1|TRBV24-1|NA
TGTGCCCCCGTTACTAGGGTCTCTGAAGCTTTCTTT
CAPVTRVSEAFF
>NA|TRBJ2-6|TRBV6-6|few
TGTGCCAGCAGTTATTTTCTTGGGGCCAACGTCCTGACTTTC
CASSYFLGANVLTF
>NA|TRBJ2-5|TRBV5-1|NA
TGCGCCAGCAGCTCAGGGGCGAGCGAGACCCAGTACTTC
CASSSGASETQYF
>TRBD2|TRBJ2-4|TRBV6-2/TRBV6-3|NA
TGTGCCAGCAGATCCGGGGGGGCCAAAAACATTCAGTACTTC
CASRSGGAKNIQYF
>NA|TRBJ2-4|TRBV4-2|many
TGTGCCAGCAGCCAAGATCTCCTTCTAGGAAACATTCAGTACTTC
CASSQDLLLGNIQYF
>NA|TRBJ2-5|TRBV12-3/TRBV12-4|few
TGTGCCAGCACCCCCGGGACACCTCAAGAGACCCAGTACTTC
CASTPGTPQETQYF
>NA|TRBJ2-2|TRBV29-1|NA
TGCAGCTTGGGGTCACCAGGGAACGCCGGGGAGCTGTTTTTT
CSLGSPGNAGELFF
>NA|TRBJ2-5|TRBV7-2|NA
TGTGCCAGCAGCTTACAACAAGAGACCCAGTACTTC
CASSLQQETQYF
>NA|TRBJ1-6|TRBV27|few
TGTGCCAGTACGACGGCAGTTAATTCACCCCTCCACTTT
CASTTAVNSPLHF
>NA|TRBJ2-3|TRBV20-1|NA
TGCAGTGCTGCGGCGAGCACAGATACGCAGTATTTT
CSAAASTDTQYF
>NA|TRBJ2-5|TRBV20-1|NA
TGCAGTGCTAGCGGGGGCGCGGCGGAGACCCAGTACTTC
CSASGGAAETQYF
>NA|TRBJ2-2|TRBV9|NA
TGTGCCAGCAGCGCCGGATTTGGCAGCGGCACCGGGGAGCTGTTTTTT
CASSAGFGSGTGELFF
>NA|TRBJ2-1|TRBV5-1|few
TGCGCCAGCAGCTTCAGGGGGGCCTACAATGAGCAGTTCTTC
CASSFRGAYNEQFF
>NA|TRBJ2-7|TRBV15|NA
TGTGCCACCAGCAGAGATGTAGCTGGCGAGCAGTACTTC
CATSRDVAGEQYF
>NA|TRBJ1-5|TRBV3-1|few
TGTGCCAGCAGCCAAGACGGTCGTCCTCAGCCCCAGCATTTT
CASSQDGRPQPQHF
>NA|TRBJ2-1|TRBV5-1|many
TGCGCCAGCAGCTTGGTTACTCTTGGGAAAAGCCAGTTCTTC
CASSLVTLGKSQFF
>TRBD1|TRBJ1-1|TRBV10-3|NA
TGTGCCATCAGTGAGCCGGGACAGGGCAAAACTGAAGCTTTCTTT
CAISEPGQGKTEAFF
>NA|TRBJ2-1|TRBV7-7|many
TGTGCCAGCAGCTTAGCCACTAGTTTTAATGAGCAGTTCTTC
CASSLATSFNEQFF
>NA|TRBJ1-2|TRBV6-5|few
TGTGCCAGCAGTTACTCGGGCCGCAGCGTTGGCTACACCTTC
CASSYSGRSVGYTF
>NA|TRBJ1-2|TRBV7-2|NA
TGTGCCAGCAGCCCCGGGTCACGGACCTATGGCTACACCTTC
CASSPGSRTYGYTF
>NA|TRBJ2-5|TRBV29-1|NA
TGCAGCGTTGAACTACGGCCTCGGGGGACCCAGTACTTC
CSVELRPRGTQYF
>NA|TRBJ1-1|TRBV2|NA
TGTGCCAGCAAGGTGGCGCAGAACACTGAAGCTTTCTTT
CASKVAQNTEAFF
>TRBD1|TRBJ1-1|TRBV18|few
TGTGCCAGCTCAACGACAGGGGGTTTCACTGAAGCTTTCTTT
CASSTTGGFTEAFF
>NA|TRBJ2-2|TRBV6-6|few
TGTGCCAGCAGCTTCCGGGTCCTCCGTCGTGCCGGGGAGCTGTTTTTT
CASSFRVLRRAGELFF
>TRBD1|TRBJ1-1|TRBV10-1|NA
TGCGCCAGCAGCGCCGGGACAGGGGCAACTTTCTTT
CASSAGTGATFF
>NA|TRBJ1-5|TRBV12-3/TRBV12-4|NA
TGTGCCAGCAGTTTTCAGGGAAGGGTTCAGCCCCAGCATTTT
CASSFQGRVQPQHF
>TRBD2|TRBJ2-7|TRBV7-2|few
TGTGCCAGCACCTACGGCGCTAGCGGCTCCTACGAGCAGTACTTC
CASTYGASGSYEQYF
>NA|TRBJ1-2|TRBV5-1|many
TGCGCCAGCACCCTTACAGAGACAGGCCCGCTTCTGGAGCGCTACACCTTC
CASTLTETGPLLERYTF
>NA|TRBJ1-5|TRBV6-5|NA
TGTGCCAGCAGTTACTCGGCCACCTCCCATAGCAATCAGCCCAAGCATTTT
CASSYSATSHSNQPKHF
>NA|TRBJ1-5|TRBV6-6|few
TGTGCCAGCTTTGAGCCGGCGGAGGCTCAGCCCCAGCATTTT
CASFEPAEAQPQHF
>TRBD2|TRBJ2-5|TRBV20-1|NA
TGCAGTGCTACTCTAGCGGGGGGCCGGGAGACCCAGTACTTC
CSATLAGGRETQYF
>TRBD1|TRBJ1-3|TRBV5-1|few
TGCGCCAGCAGCATAGGACAGGGAAGCGGCACCATATATTTT
CASSIGQGSGTIYF
>NA|TRBJ2-3|TRBV20-1|many
TGCAGTGCAGCGGCCACAGATACGCAGTATTTT
CSAAATDTQYF
>NA|TRBJ1-2|TRBV3-1|NA
TGTGCCAGCAGCCAAGGCTGGACAGATATAAACTTTGGCTACACCTTC
CASSQGWTDINFGYTF
>NA|TRBJ2-5|TRBV5-1|few
TGCGCCAGCAGTGGAGGAGCCCGAGAGACCCAGTACTTC
CASSGGARETQYF